The 10 T cell receptor beta chains reported below all come from one sample, sequenced in a study of memory CD4+ T cells and cytomegalovirus serostatus. The data were produced by immunoSEQ multiplex PCR, yet TCRdb's version contains in-frame clones alone and is incomplete. This repertoire shows 55,000 or so clones, 83% found once; its top ten account for roughly 2%. Single viable CD3+CD4+CD8-CD45RO+ cells were sorted as the memory CD4+ T cells. The sequenced material came from memory CD4+ T cells from blood. The receptor source for this set is an adult in good health and CMV-seropositive.

This rearrangement joins TRBV7-6 to TRBJ1-1, with 8 bases matching TRBD1. V gave up 1 base and J gave up 7 bases; unmatched junction bases: 11. Germline loops: CDR1 SGHVS, CDR2 FNYEAQ. The CDR3 covers 16 residues. The CDR3 bases are TGTGCCAGCAGCTTAGAGACGACAGGGGCGGTGGGTGAAGCTTTCTTT. Translating gives CASSLETTGAVGEAFF.

V is TRBV9 and J is TRBJ1-4; tentatively, D is TRBD1 (6 bases). V lost 1 base and J 5 bases, leaving 12 bases between the germline ends. The germline CDR1 and CDR2 sequences are SGDLS and YYNGEE. CDR3 length equals 15 residues. In DNA form, the CDR3 reads TGTGCCAGCAGCGTAAGGGGGAATAAGAATGAAAAACTGTTTTTT. Protein sequence: CASSVRGNKNEKLFF.

The rearrangement links TRBV10-3 to TRBJ2-1; perhaps D is TRBD1 or TRBD2 (6 bases each). CDR1 is ENHRY, CDR2 SYGVKD, per germline. Between the trimmed V and J ends, which lost 7 bases and 8 bases, there was a span of 21 bases. This CDR3 region has 15 residues. The CDR3 sequence is CAIKGGGLSLDEQFF. In nucleotides, the CDR3 is TGTGCCATCAAGGGGGGAGGACTCTCCTTGGATGAGCAGTTCTTC.

This clone has a handful of counts. The CDR3 here is CASSPGRGNEQYF. CDR3 coding DNA: TGTGCCAGCTCGCCCGGGAGGGGAAACGAGCAGTACTTC. V and J are TRBV18 and TRBJ2-7, with TRBD2 matching over 8 bases. V was pared by 6 bases and J by 5 bases, with 6 bases of the junction left unmatched. Germline loops: CDR1 KGHSH, CDR2 LQKENI. The CDR3 is 13 residues long.

The J gene is TRBJ1-1, the V gene TRBV5-4, with 8 bases matching TRBD1. Trimming removed 4 bases from V and 5 bases from J; junction bases left unmatched: 7. Germline V CDR1 and CDR2: SGHNT, YYREEE (reference sequence). The CDR3 loop spans 14 amino acids. The CDR3: CASSAQGARTEAFF. Written as DNA, the CDR3 is TGTGCCAGCAGCGCTCAGGGGGCGCGTACTGAAGCTTTCTTT.

The CDR3 DNA reads TGCGCCAGCAGTCAATTGCAGCGGGGGGTCGAGAGCACTAATGAAAAACTGTTTTTT. This encodes CASSQLQRGVESTNEKLFF. The chain links TRBV23-1 to TRBJ1-4, with D tentatively TRBD1 (5 bases). TRBV23-1 carries the ORF label, with uncertain function. The CDR3 extends over 19 amino acids. V was trimmed by 1 base and J by 2 bases, leaving 20 bases between them.

This clone was counted a few times. J is TRBJ1-1 and V is TRBV6-6; D unresolved. Trimming took off 2 bases at V and 6 bases at J, with 16 bases between the two ends. CDR3 length: 15 amino acids. CDR1 and CDR2 (germline): MNHNY, SVGAGI (reference sequence). In nucleotides, the CDR3 is TGTGCCAGCAGTTACGGCATACTAACTGGGGCTGAAGCTTTCTTT. The encoded protein is CASSYGILTGAEAFF.

J is TRBJ2-2 and V is TRBV2, with TRBD1 identical over 7 bases. Germline V gives CDR1 SNHLY, CDR2 FYNNEI. The CDR3 consists of 15 residues. V shed 0 bases, J shed 5 bases, and the junction held 3 bases outside the gene matches. The CDR3 spells CASSEATGWTGELFF. CDR3 sequence (DNA): TGTGCCAGCAGTGAAGCGACAGGGTGGACCGGGGAGCTGTTTTTT.

There are a few counts of this clone. The V gene is TRBV28, the J gene TRBJ1-1; 7 bases fit TRBD1. CDR3 length: 15 residues. The V segment lost 4 bases and the J segment 0 bases; nucleotides outside the gene matches: 5. CDR1 is MDHEN and CDR2 is SYDVKM in the germline V gene. The CDR3 protein is CASSSPQGLNTEAFF. CDR3 nucleotide sequence: TGTGCCAGCAGTTCCCCACAGGGGCTGAACACTGAAGCTTTCTTT. Full variable domain (rest looked up from reference TRBV28 and TRBJ1-1): DVKVTQSSRYLVKRTGEKVFLECVQDMDHENMFWYRQDPGLGLRLIYFSYDVKMKEKGDIPEGYSVSREKKERFSLILESASTNQTSMYLCASSSPQGLNTEAFFGQGTRLTVV.

The V call is TRBV6-1, the J call TRBJ2-2; 8 nucleotides align to TRBD1. With 6 bases clipped from V and 3 bases from J, the junction kept 3 bases outside the gene matches. Germline CDR1 and CDR2: MNHNS and SASEGT. The CDR3 runs to 14 residues. CDR3 coding DNA: TGTGCCAGCAGCCGGGGACAGGACACCGGGGAGCTGTTTTTT. Its translation is CASSRGQDTGELFF.